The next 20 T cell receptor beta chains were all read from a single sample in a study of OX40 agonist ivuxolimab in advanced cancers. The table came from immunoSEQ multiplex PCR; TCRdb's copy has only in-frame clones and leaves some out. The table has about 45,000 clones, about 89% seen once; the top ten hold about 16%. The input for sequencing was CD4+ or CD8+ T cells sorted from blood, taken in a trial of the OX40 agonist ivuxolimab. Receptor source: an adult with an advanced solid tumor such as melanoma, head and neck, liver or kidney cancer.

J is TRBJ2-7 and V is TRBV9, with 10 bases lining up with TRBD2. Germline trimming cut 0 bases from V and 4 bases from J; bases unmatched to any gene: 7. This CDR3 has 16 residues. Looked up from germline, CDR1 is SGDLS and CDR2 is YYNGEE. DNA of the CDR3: TGTGCCAGCAGCGTAGAGGCTAGCGGGGGCAGTTACGAGCAGTACTTC. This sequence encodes CASSVEASGGSYEQYF. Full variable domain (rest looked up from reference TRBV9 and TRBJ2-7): DSGVTQTPKHLITATGQRVTLRCSPRSGDLSVYWYQQSLDQGLQFLIQYYNGEERAKGNILERFSAQQFPDLHSELNLSSLELGDSALYFCASSVEASGGSYEQYFGPGTRLTVT.

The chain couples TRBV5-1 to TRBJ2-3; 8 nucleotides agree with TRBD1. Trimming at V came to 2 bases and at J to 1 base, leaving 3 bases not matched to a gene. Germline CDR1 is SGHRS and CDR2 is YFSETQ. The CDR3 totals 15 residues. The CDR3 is CASSLAGGGTDTQYF. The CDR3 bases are TGCGCCAGCAGCTTAGCAGGGGGCGGCACAGATACGCAGTATTTT.

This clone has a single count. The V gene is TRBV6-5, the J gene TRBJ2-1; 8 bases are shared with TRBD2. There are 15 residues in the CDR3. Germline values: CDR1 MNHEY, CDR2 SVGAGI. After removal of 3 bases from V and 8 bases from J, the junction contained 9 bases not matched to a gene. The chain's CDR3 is CASSYRAGAADEQFF. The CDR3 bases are TGTGCCAGCAGTTATCGAGCGGGGGCGGCTGATGAGCAGTTCTTC.

CDR3 loop: CASSRASSYNEQFF. CDR3 coding DNA: TGTGCCAGCAGTCGGGCTAGCTCCTACAATGAGCAGTTCTTC. The V and J genes are TRBV27 and TRBJ2-1; no clear D. The germline V and J ends were trimmed by 5 bases and 0 bases, with 8 bases remaining between them. The CDR3 sequence is 14 residues long. Germline-derived CDR1 and CDR2 are MNHEY and SMNVEV (reference sequence).

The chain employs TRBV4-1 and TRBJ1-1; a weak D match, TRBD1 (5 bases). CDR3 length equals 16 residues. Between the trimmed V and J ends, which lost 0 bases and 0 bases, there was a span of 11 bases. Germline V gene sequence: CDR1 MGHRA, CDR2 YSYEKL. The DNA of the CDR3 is TGCGCCAGCAGCCAAGAAGGGGAGGGAGTGAACACTGAAGCTTTCTTT. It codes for CASSQEGEGVNTEAFF.

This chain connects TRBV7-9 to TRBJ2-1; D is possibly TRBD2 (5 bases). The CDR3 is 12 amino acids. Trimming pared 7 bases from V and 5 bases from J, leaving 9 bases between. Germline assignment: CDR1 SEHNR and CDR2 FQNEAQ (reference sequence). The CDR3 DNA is TGTGCCAGCATCGGGGATAACAATGAGCAGTTCTTC. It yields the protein CASIGDNNEQFF.

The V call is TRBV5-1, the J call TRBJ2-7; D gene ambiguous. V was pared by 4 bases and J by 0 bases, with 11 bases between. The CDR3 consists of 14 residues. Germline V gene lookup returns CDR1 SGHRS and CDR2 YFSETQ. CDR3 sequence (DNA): TGCGCCAGCAGCCCAGCACCCGGCTCCTACGAGCAGTACTTC. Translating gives CASSPAPGSYEQYF.

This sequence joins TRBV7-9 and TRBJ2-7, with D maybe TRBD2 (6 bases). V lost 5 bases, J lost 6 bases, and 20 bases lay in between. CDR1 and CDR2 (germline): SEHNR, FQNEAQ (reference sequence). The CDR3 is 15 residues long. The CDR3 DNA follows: TGTGCCAGCAGCCAAATGGCTGGAGGGTTTATCGAGCAGTACTTC. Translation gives CASSQMAGGFIEQYF.

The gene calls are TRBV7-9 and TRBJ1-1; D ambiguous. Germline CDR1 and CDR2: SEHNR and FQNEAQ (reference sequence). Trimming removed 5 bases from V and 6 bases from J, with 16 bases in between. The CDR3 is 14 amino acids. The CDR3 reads CASSRLGRTAEAFF. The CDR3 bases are TGTGCCAGCAGCCGGCTCGGAAGAACTGCTGAAGCTTTCTTT.

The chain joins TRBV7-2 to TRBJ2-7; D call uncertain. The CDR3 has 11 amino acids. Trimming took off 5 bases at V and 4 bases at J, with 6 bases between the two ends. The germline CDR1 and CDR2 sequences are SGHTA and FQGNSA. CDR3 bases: TGTGCCAGCAGCGTGGGTTACGAGCAGTACTTC. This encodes CASSVGYEQYF.

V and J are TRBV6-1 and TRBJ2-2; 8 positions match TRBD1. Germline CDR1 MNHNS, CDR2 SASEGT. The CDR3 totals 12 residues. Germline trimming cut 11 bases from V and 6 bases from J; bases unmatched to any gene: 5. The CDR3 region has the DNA TGTGCCGGCGGACAGGGAGCCGGGGAGCTGTTTTTT. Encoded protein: CAGGQGAGELFF.

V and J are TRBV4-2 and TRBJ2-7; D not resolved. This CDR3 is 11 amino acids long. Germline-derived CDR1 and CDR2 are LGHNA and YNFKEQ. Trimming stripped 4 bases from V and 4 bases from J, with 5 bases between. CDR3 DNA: TGTGCCAGCAGCCCCGGATACGAGCAGTACTTC. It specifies CASSPGYEQYF.

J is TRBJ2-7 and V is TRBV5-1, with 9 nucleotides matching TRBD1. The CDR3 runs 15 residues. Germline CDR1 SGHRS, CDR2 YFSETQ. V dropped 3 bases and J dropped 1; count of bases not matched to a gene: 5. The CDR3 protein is CASSYGQGLSYEQYF. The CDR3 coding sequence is TGCGCCAGCAGCTACGGACAGGGGCTGTCCTACGAGCAGTACTTC.

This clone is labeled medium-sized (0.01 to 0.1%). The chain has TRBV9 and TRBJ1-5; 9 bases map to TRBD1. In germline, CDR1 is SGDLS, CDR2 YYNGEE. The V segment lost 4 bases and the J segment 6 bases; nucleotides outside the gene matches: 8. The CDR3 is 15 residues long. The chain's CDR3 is CASSPEDRGAQPQHF. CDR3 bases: TGTGCCAGCAGCCCGGAGGACAGGGGCGCTCAGCCCCAGCATTTT.

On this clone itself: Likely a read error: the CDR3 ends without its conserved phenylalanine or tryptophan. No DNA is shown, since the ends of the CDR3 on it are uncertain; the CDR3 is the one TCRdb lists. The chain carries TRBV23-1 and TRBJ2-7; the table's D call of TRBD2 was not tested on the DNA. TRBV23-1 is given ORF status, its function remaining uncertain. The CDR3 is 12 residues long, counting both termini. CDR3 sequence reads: CASSPRGEGCVL.

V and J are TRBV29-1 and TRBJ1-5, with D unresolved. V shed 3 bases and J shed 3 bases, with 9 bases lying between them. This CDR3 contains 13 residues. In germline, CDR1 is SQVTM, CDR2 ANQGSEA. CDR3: CSVESGDNQPQHF. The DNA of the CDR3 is TGCAGCGTTGAGAGTGGGGACAATCAGCCCCAGCATTTT.

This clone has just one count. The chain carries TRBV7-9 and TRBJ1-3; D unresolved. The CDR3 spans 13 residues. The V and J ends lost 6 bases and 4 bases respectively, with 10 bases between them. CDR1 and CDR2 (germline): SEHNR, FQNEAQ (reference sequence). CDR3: CASRISEGNTIYF. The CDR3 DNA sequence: TGTGCCAGCAGGATTTCCGAGGGAAACACCATATATTTT.

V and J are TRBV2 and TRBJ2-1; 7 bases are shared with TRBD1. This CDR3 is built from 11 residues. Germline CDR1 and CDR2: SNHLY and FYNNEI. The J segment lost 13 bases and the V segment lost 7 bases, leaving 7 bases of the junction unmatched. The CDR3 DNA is TGTGCCAGCATGAGGGGGCTAGGTCAGTTCTTC. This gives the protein CASMRGLGQFF.

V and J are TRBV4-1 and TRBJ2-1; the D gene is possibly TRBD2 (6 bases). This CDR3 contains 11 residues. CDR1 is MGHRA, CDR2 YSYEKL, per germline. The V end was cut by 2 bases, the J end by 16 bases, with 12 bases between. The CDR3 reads CASSQPGLQFF. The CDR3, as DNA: TGCGCCAGCAGCCAACCGGGACTCCAATTCTTC.

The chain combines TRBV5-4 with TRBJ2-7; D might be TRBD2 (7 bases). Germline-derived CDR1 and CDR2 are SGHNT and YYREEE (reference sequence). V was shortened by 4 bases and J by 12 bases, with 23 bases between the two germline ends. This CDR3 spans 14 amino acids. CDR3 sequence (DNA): TGTGCCAGCAGCGCACAGGGAGGGGAGCATGATCGGTACTTC. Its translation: CASSAQGGEHDRYF.